Presented here are 14 T cell receptor beta chains from one specimen sequenced in a study of blood T cells in healthy people across ages. Together with a sample-barcoded 5' primer, a J-beta primer mix was included in a second PCR lasting roughly 6 to 12 cycles. TCRdb re-derived calls from the 5' RACE reads in MiXCR, one entry per CDR3 protein. The table has roughly 720,000 distinct CDR3 sequences, about 53% seen once. Source material: blood. These receptors all come from a man aged 80 or over in good health.

J is TRBJ2-7 and V is TRBV9, with TRBD2 identical over 10 bases. This CDR3 has 14 amino acids. The germline CDR1 and CDR2 sequences are SGDLS and YYNGEE. Trimming cost V 3 bases and J 6 bases; bases outside gene matches: 6. The CDR3 loop reads CASSATGLAFEQYF. The CDR3 DNA follows: TGTGCCAGCAGCGCGACGGGACTAGCGTTCGAGCAGTACTTC.

The chain is built from TRBV28 and TRBJ2-1; 12 positions match TRBD2. Germline-derived CDR1 and CDR2 are MDHEN and SYDVKM. The CDR3 consists of 18 residues. V was pared by 2 bases and J by 4 bases, with 9 bases of the junction left unmatched. CDR3 sequence reads: CASSLALAGGPAYNEQFF. CDR3 nucleotide sequence: TGTGCCAGCAGTTTAGCCCTAGCGGGAGGGCCAGCTTACAATGAGCAGTTCTTC.

This sequence joins TRBV9 and TRBJ2-3; 10 bases fit TRBD2. The CDR3 extends over 14 amino acids. V was pared by 0 bases and J by 14 bases, with 9 bases of the junction left unmatched. The germline V gene has CDR1 SGDLS and CDR2 YYNGEE. The CDR3 bases are TGTGCCAGCAGCGTAGCTAGCGGGGGTCGATACGCGTATTTT. It translates to CASSVASGGRYAYF.

Concerning this clonotype: Sequence at one end of the junction differs from germline and may be a read error. V gene TRBV6-1 combines with J gene TRBJ2-3; 12 bases align to TRBD2. This CDR3 has 20 amino acids. Germline CDR1 reads MNHNS; CDR2 reads SASEGT. This CDR3 is CANSEVGLAGHGEGTDTQYF. In DNA form, the CDR3 reads TGTGCCAACAGTGAAGTGGGACTAGCGGGCCATGGGGAGGGCACAGATACGCAGTATTTT.

This clonotype was picked up one time. This rearrangement joins TRBV2 to TRBJ2-1; 13 nucleotides line up with TRBD2. V dropped 7 bases and J dropped 6; count of bases not matched to a gene: 6. Germline V gives CDR1 SNHLY, CDR2 FYNNEI. The length of the CDR3 is 15 residues. CDR3 nucleotides: TGTGCCAGCAACCTACTAGCGGGAGGGCCCAATGAGCAGTTCTTC. Translating gives CASNLLAGGPNEQFF. Full variable domain (remainder filled in from reference TRBV2 and TRBJ2-1): EPEVTQTPSHQVTQMGQEVILRCVPISNHLYFYWYRQILGQKVEFLVSFYNNEISEKSEIFDDQFSVERPDGSNFTLKIRSTKLEDSAMYFCASNLLAGGPNEQFFGPGTRLTVL.

The chain links TRBV12-3 or TRBV12-4 to TRBJ2-7; D call uncertain. Matching the DNA end better, TRBJ2-5 makes the J call doubtful. The CDR3 spans 14 residues. CDR3 DNA: TGTGCCAGCAGTTTAGGGCTACCCGCAGAGACCCAGTACTTC. Translating gives CASSLGLPAETQYF.

This clonotype was recorded a few times. V and J are TRBV4-1 and TRBJ1-2; D not certain. The V gene lost 0 bases and the J gene lost 4 bases, with 12 bases spanning the gap. Germline V CDR1 and CDR2: MGHRA, YSYEKL. The CDR3 covers 15 residues. The CDR3, as DNA: TGCGCCAGCAGCCAAGAGACCGGGGAGGGCTATGGCTACACCTTC. Amino acid sequence: CASSQETGEGYGYTF.

The chain employs TRBV29-1 and TRBJ2-5; TRBD2 matches 12 bases. Trimming cost V 4 bases and J 1 base; bases outside gene matches: 7. CDR3 length: 16 amino acids. Germline V gives CDR1 SQVTM, CDR2 ANQGSEA. The CDR3 protein is CSVGPRTSGIQETQYF. CDR3 sequence (DNA): TGCAGCGTTGGGCCCCGGACTAGCGGGATCCAAGAGACCCAGTACTTC.

About this clonotype: One base away lies a much larger clone, so this may be a sequencing read error. The chain joins TRBV6-5 to TRBJ2-7; D ambiguous. Germline V CDR1 and CDR2: MNHEY, SVGAGI. The CDR3 loop spans 13 amino acids. The germline V and J ends were trimmed by 2 bases and 5 bases, with 10 bases remaining between them. The CDR3 DNA reads TGTGCCAGCAGTTACCTCGGGTTCAACGAGCAGTACTTC. It translates to CASSYLGFNEQYF.

The chain combines TRBV9 with TRBJ2-7; D unresolved. The better agreement between TRBJ2-5 and the DNA end casts doubt on the J call. This CDR3 comprises 14 residues. Germline CDR1 reads SGDLS; CDR2 reads YYNGEE. CDR3 in DNA: TGTGCCAGCAGCCCCCGGACCAGGCGAGAGACCCAGTACTTC. Amino acid sequence: CASSPRTRRETQYF.

The V and J genes are TRBV29-1 and TRBJ2-6; TRBD2 is a possible D gene (5 bases). Germline values: CDR1 SQVTM, CDR2 ANQGSEA. V was cut by 3 bases and J by 2 bases, with 11 bases left in between. The CDR3 is 15 amino acids. The CDR3 loop is CSVDNSGTGANVLTF. In DNA, the CDR3 is TGCAGCGTTGACAATTCGGGAACTGGGGCCAACGTCCTGACTTTC.

This clonotype has just a few counts. This rearrangement joins TRBV7-4 to TRBJ1-2; maybe TRBD1 (6 bases). The CDR3 runs to 17 residues. CDR1 is SGHVT, CDR2 SQSDAQ, per germline. V lost 3 bases and J 4 bases, leaving 21 bases between the germline ends. The chain's CDR3 is CASSFSWRDTSGYGYTF. The DNA of the CDR3 is TGTGCCAGCAGCTTTAGTTGGCGGGACACCTCAGGCTATGGCTACACCTTC.

This clonotype has a handful of counts. The V and J genes are TRBV28 and TRBJ2-5; TRBD1 might be the D (6 bases). V was pared by 10 bases and J by 2 bases, with 14 bases between. From germline, CDR1 is MDHEN and CDR2 SYDVKM. This CDR3 region has 13 residues. The CDR3 DNA sequence: TGTGCCACCTCACAGGGTCGTCAAGAGACCCAGTACTTC. It encodes CATSQGRQETQYF.

The CDR3 loop is CASARNGYNEQFF. The CDR3 DNA follows: TGTGCCAGCGCGCGAAACGGCTACAATGAGCAGTTCTTC. This chain connects TRBV7-2 to TRBJ2-1, with D hard to call. The V and J ends lost 8 bases and 3 bases respectively, with 11 bases between them. Germline CDR1 and CDR2: SGHTA and FQGNSA. The CDR3 sequence is 13 residues long.